The 17 T cell receptor beta chains presented below share a single source sample, sequenced in a study of blood T cell repertoires in COVID-19. This table comes from immunoSEQ multiplex PCR, and its TCRdb copy is limited to in-frame clones, with some not included. The data show 250,000 to 350,000 clones, 85% to 90% seen once. Sample: peripheral blood. The receptors come from a woman between 45 and 65 years old with COVID-19, enrolled during active disease.

The genes are TRBV30 and TRBJ2-7, with TRBD1 identical over 7 bases. CDR3 size: 12 residues. Germline V lookup: CDR1 GTSNPN, CDR2 SVGIG (reference sequence). The V and J ends lost 1 base and 7 bases, in that order; junction bases with no gene match: 4. The CDR3 DNA reads as TGTGCCTGGAGTGGGACAGGTGCAGAGCAGTACTTC. This gives the protein CAWSGTGAEQYF.

This chain links TRBV5-1 with TRBJ2-7; D is possibly TRBD1 (5 bases). CDR1 is SGHRS, CDR2 YFSETQ, per germline. The V end was cut by 0 bases, the J end by 7 bases, with 11 bases between. This CDR3 spans 13 amino acids. DNA for the CDR3: TGCGCCAGCAGCTTGGCCCCAGGGTGGGAGCAGTACTTC. Its protein is CASSLAPGWEQYF.

This clone came up a few times. V gene TRBV18 combines with J gene TRBJ2-1; TRBD2 agrees at 10 bases. This CDR3 has 15 residues. Germline V lookup: CDR1 KGHSH, CDR2 LQKENI. V lost 10 bases to trimming and J lost 6 bases; unmatched junction nucleotides: 12. The CDR3 protein is CATQTLAGVGNEQFF. The CDR3 DNA reads as TGTGCCACCCAAACCCTAGCGGGAGTAGGCAATGAGCAGTTCTTC.

This chain connects TRBV6-6 to TRBJ2-1; 12 nucleotides agree with TRBD2. The germline gives CDR1 MNHNY, CDR2 SVGAGI (reference sequence). V shed 5 bases and J 5 bases; nucleotides not matched to a gene: 10. This CDR3 is built from 17 residues. In nucleotides, the CDR3 is TGTGCCAGCAGTCCACCTAGCGGGAGGGCTTCTCACAATGAGCAGTTCTTC. This gives the protein CASSPPSGRASHNEQFF.

The chain combines TRBV5-1 with TRBJ1-2; no firm D call. This CDR3 contains 13 residues. Germline V gene lookup returns CDR1 SGHRS and CDR2 YFSETQ. V was shortened by 4 bases and J by 8 bases, with 15 bases between the two germline ends. The CDR3 DNA is TGCGCCAGCAGCCCTATCCTGACGGGGGGCTACACCTTC. Protein sequence: CASSPILTGGYTF.

This sequence joins TRBV5-1 and TRBJ1-2; 8 bases fit TRBD1. V lost 4 bases and J lost 8; bases outside the gene matches: 13. The CDR3 is 15 residues long. CDR1 and CDR2 (germline): SGHRS, YFSETQ. CDR3 bases: TGCGCCAGCAGCCCACTATTGACAGGGGAGTACGGCTACACCTTC. Amino acids: CASSPLLTGEYGYTF.

The CDR3 protein is CASSLVRPDAYNQPQHF. The DNA for the CDR3 is TGTGCCAGCAGTTTAGTCAGGCCGGATGCTTACAATCAGCCCCAGCATTTT. The genes are TRBV27 and TRBJ1-5; no firm D call. Germline V gene sequence: CDR1 MNHEY, CDR2 SMNVEV (reference sequence). There are 17 residues in the CDR3. Deletions cut 2 bases from V and 3 bases from J, with 17 bases between.

This chain connects TRBV5-6 to TRBJ1-6, with TRBD1 identical over 8 bases. The CDR3 loop spans 14 amino acids. Looked up from germline, CDR1 is SGHDT and CDR2 is YYEEEE. The trim removed 2 bases at V and 9 bases at J, leaving 4 bases unmatched. The CDR3 nucleotides are TGTGCCAGCAGCTTACAGGGGGTAGGTTCACCCCTCCACTTT. This sequence encodes CASSLQGVGSPLHF.

This chain links TRBV27 with TRBJ2-1; TRBD2 matches at 11 bases. CDR3 size: 16 residues. V lost 5 bases and J lost 3; bases outside the gene matches: 6. The germline CDR1 and CDR2 sequences are MNHEY and SMNVEV (reference sequence). The CDR3 DNA sequence: TGTGCCAGCAGTGAGACTAGCGGGACTTACTACAATGAGCAGTTCTTC. Translation gives CASSETSGTYYNEQFF.

This chain links TRBV19 with TRBJ1-5; no definite D call. Trimming shortened V by 8 bases and J by 4 bases, and 12 bases separated the two germline ends. There are 13 residues in the CDR3. Looked up from germline, CDR1 is LNHDA and CDR2 is SQIVND (reference sequence). The CDR3: CASRRETNQPQHF. For the CDR3, the DNA is TGTGCCAGTCGCCGCGAAACTAATCAGCCCCAGCATTTT.

The chain combines TRBV2 with TRBJ2-5; 9 bases align to TRBD1. Trimming took 4 bases from V and 3 from J; bases not matched to a gene: 6. Germline CDR1 is SNHLY and CDR2 is FYNNEI. The CDR3 covers 15 residues. CDR3 sequence reads: CASSGYRGLKETQYF. The CDR3 DNA is TGTGCCAGCAGTGGGTACAGGGGGCTTAAAGAGACCCAGTACTTC.

This clone was counted once. In nucleotides, the CDR3 is TGCGCCAGCAGCCTACCTAGCGGGCCCCCTCACAATGAGCAGTTCTTC. It codes for CASSLPSGPPHNEQFF. The chain joins TRBV4-1 to TRBJ2-1; 8 nucleotides match TRBD2. CDR3 length: 16 amino acids. Trimming at V came to 4 bases and at J to 5 bases, leaving 10 bases not matched to a gene. Germline-derived CDR1 and CDR2 are MGHRA and YSYEKL.

V usage is TRBV19 and J usage is TRBJ1-2; 9 nucleotides align to TRBD1. V lost 8 bases, J lost 5 bases, and 15 bases stayed unmatched. CDR1 LNHDA and CDR2 SQIVND come from the germline V gene (reference sequence). CDR3 length equals 16 residues. The CDR3 DNA sequence: TGTGCCAGTTTCCCCTCGGACAGGGGCCTACTATATGGCTACACCTTC. Protein product: CASFPSDRGLLYGYTF.

The rearrangement joins TRBV19 to TRBJ1-4; a possible D gene is TRBD1 (6 bases). Germline values: CDR1 LNHDA, CDR2 SQIVND (reference sequence). The CDR3 has 15 amino acids. Trimming took off 3 bases at V and 5 bases at J, with 13 bases between the two ends. CDR3: CASSILGTLNEKLFF. In DNA form, the CDR3 reads TGTGCCAGTAGTATTCTCGGGACACTCAATGAAAAACTGTTTTTT.

This chain links TRBV11-2 with TRBJ2-5; 8 bases are shared with TRBD2. Germline V gene sequence: CDR1 SGHAT, CDR2 FQNNGV. J lost 5 bases, V lost 3 bases, and 14 bases had no gene match. This CDR3 comprises 17 residues. The CDR3 coding sequence is TGTGCCAGCAGCTTTCGATTTTCCGGGAGGGCCGGGGAGACCCAGTACTTC. The encoded protein is CASSFRFSGRAGETQYF.

The rearrangement joins TRBV6-5 to TRBJ1-5; 9 bases line up with TRBD1. CDR1 and CDR2 (germline): MNHEY, SVGAGI. The CDR3 has 14 residues. J was trimmed by 4 bases and V by 7 bases; bases with no gene match: 5. DNA for the CDR3: TGTGCCAGCAAAGGACAGGGGCTGAATCAGCCCCAGCATTTT. Its translation is CASKGQGLNQPQHF.

The chain has TRBV15 and TRBJ2-7; 9 bases line up with TRBD1. This CDR3 is 16 amino acids long. Germline trimming cut 0 bases from V and 2 bases from J; bases unmatched to any gene: 5. The V gene's germline CDR1 is LNHNV and CDR2 YYDKDF (reference sequence). CDR3 protein: CATSRDKQGATYEQYF. The CDR3 DNA reads TGTGCCACCAGCAGAGATAAACAGGGGGCCACCTACGAGCAGTACTTC.